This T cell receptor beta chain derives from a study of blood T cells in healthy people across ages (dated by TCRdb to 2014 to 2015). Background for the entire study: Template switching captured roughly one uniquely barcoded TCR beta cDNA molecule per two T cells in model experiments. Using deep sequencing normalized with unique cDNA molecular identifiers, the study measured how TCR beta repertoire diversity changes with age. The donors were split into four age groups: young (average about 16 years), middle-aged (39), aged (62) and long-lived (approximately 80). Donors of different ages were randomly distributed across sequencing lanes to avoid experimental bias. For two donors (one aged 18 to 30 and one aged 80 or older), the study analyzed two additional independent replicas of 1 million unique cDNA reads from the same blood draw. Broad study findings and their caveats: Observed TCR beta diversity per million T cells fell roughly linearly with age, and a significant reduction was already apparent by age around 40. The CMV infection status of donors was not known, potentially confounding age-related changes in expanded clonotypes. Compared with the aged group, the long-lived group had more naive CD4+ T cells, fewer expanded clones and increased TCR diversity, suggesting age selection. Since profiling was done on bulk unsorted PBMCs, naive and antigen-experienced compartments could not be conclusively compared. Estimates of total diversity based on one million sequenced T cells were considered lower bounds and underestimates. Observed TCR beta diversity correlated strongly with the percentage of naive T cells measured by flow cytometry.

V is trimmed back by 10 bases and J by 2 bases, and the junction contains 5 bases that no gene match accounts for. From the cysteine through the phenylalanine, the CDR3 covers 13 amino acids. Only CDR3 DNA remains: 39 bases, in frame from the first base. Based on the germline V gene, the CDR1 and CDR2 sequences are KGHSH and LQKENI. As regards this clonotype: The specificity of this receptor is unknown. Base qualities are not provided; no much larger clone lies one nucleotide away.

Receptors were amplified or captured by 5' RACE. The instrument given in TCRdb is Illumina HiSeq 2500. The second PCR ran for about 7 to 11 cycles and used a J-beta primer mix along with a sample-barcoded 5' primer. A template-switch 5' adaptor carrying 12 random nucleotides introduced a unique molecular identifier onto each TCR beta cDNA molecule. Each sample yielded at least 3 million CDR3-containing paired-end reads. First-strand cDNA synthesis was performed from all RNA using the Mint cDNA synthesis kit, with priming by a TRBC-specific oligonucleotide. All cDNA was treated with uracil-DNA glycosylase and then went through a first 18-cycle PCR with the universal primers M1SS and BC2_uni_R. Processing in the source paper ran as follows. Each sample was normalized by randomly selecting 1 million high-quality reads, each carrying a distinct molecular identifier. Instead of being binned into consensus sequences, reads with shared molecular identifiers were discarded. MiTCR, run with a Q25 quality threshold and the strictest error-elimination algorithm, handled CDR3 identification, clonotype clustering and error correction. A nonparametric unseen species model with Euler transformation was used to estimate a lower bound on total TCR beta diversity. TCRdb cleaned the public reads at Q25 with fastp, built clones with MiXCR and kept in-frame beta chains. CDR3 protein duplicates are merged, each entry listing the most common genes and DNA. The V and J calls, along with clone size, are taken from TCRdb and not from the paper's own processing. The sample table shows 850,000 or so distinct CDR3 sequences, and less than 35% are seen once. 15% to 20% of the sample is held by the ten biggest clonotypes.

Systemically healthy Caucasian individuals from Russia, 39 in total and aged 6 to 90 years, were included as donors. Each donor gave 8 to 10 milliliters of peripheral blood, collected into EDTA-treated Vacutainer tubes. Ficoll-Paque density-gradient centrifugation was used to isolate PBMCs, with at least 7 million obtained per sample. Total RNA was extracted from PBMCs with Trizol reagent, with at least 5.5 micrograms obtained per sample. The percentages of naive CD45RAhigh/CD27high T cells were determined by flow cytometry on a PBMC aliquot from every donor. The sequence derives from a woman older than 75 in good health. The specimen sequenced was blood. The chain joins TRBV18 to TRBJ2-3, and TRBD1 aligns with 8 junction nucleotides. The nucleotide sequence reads TGTGCCACCCAGGGACAGGTCACAGATACGCAGTATTTT. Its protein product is CATQGQVTDTQYF.